This T cell receptor (beta chain) comes out of a study of blood T cell repertoires in COVID-19. Clones were read by immunoSEQ multiplex PCR, and TCRdb kept only the in-frame ones, dropping some. Of some 240,000 clones listed, roughly 85% are singletons. From germline, CDR1 is SGDLS and CDR2 YYNGEE. The V end lost 4 bases, the J end lost 0 bases, and 7 bases lay between the germline ends. The CDR3 covers 13 residues. The TCR was taken from a woman in her 70s with COVID-19, enrolled during active disease. The J gene is TRBJ1-1, the V gene TRBV9; D perhaps matches TRBD1 (6 bases). Source material: peripheral blood. The DNA of the CDR3 is TGTGCCAGCAGCACAGGGATGAACACTGAAGCTTTCTTT. This translates into CASSTGMNTEAFF.